This T cell receptor (beta chain) was profiled in a study of blood T cell repertoires in COVID-19. The overall study: T cells, B-cell-depleted T cells, or PBMCs supplied cDNA or gDNA.

Here immunoSEQ multiplex PCR was the method, and the copy in TCRdb shows in-frame clones only, minus some. The top ten hold 3.5% to 5% of the sample, which has around 320,000 clones, approximately 90% seen once. Everyone who took part was about 18 to 90 years old, and they came from about 23 US areas. Cohort assignment relied on participant-reported clinical history. This clone was seen only once. V trimming: 5 bases; J trimming: 2 bases; junction bases outside the gene matches: 3. Germline values: CDR1 SGHTA, CDR2 FQGNSA. This CDR3 has 14 amino acids. The chain employs TRBV7-2 and TRBJ1-1, with TRBD1 identical over 9 bases. Sequencing used PBMCs or T cells enriched from blood (not recorded which). This clonotype was sampled from a woman in her twenties or thirties who had been exposed to COVID-19. CDR3 bases: TGTGCCAGCAGCGCACAGGGGGCTAACACTGAAGCTTTCTTT. Amino acids: CASSAQGANTEAFF.